The present T cell receptor (beta chain) was sequenced within a study of cytomegalovirus exposure and HLA in healthy donors. The wider study: An early release of data contained roughly 90 million unique TCRs, which came from HLA-typed donors. Broader study findings: Immune exposure information comprised only CMV serostatus.

Details on this clone: The antigen remains undetermined.

V lost 5 bases and J lost 1, with 12 bases in between. This CDR3 has 15 residues. Germline values: CDR1 SQVTM, CDR2 ANQGSEA. This PCR relied on a set of 60 Vbeta primers and 13 Jbeta primers. Sequencing used immunoSEQ multiplex PCR; TCRdb keeps in-frame clones, though not all of them. The sample yields roughly 100,000 clones, just under 70% seen once. Donors consisted of healthy bone marrow donors. The source material was PBMCs. The sequence derives from a woman in her 50s in good health and CMV-seropositive. The chain couples TRBV29-1 to TRBJ2-6; no firm D call. CDR3 protein: CSVLGTLSGANVLTF. Written as DNA, the CDR3 is TGCAGCGTTTTGGGCACCCTATCTGGGGCCAACGTCCTGACTTTC.